These T cell receptor beta chains were read from a single sample in a study of blood T cell repertoires in COVID-19. Generated by immunoSEQ multiplex PCR, the TCRdb table keeps only in-frame clones and is missing some. The sample contains fewer than 450,000 clones, over 80% of which appear only once. The sequencing input was peripheral blood. Receptor source: a woman in her forties or fifties with COVID-19, enrolled during active disease. Each CDR3 is given with its conserved first and last residue. Fields, in order: J gene, D gene, V gene, clone size, CDR3 DNA, CDR3 protein. A D gene is named only where the DNA matches it firmly. A clone size is listed for some rows: how often the clone was seen (once, few, many), or a class if it is expanded.

TRBJ2-1	TRBD1	TRBV6-5	-	TGTGCCAGCAGTTTGACAGGGCAAAGATACAATGAGCAGTTCTTC	CASSLTGQRYNEQFF
TRBJ1-2	-	TRBV29-1	once	TGCAGCGCCCTACTTTCAGGGCTCGATGGCTACACCTTC	CSALLSGLDGYTF
TRBJ2-5	-	TRBV29-1	-	TGCAGCGCCAACACTTACGACGGGGAGACCCAGTACTTC	CSANTYDGETQYF
TRBJ2-7	TRBD2	TRBV7-8	few	TGTGCCAGCAGCTTCTTTAGGTTTGCAGCGGGAGGCACCTACGAGCAGTACTTC	CASSFFRFAAGGTYEQYF
TRBJ1-2	-	TRBV19	-	TGTGCCAGTAGGCAGGATCCTAACTATGGCTACACCTTC	CASRQDPNYGYTF
TRBJ2-7	TRBD1	TRBV7-3	-	TGTGCCAGCAGCAAGACAGGGGGGGACTACGAGCAGTACTTC	CASSKTGGDYEQYF
TRBJ2-2	TRBD2	TRBV7-8	-	TGTGCCAGCAGCTCCTCTAGCGGGACGAACACCGGGGAGCTGTTTTTT	CASSSSSGTNTGELFF
TRBJ1-1	-	TRBV5-1	-	TGCGCCAGCAGCTTGGCCGGGGGGCTGAACACTGAAGCTTTCTTT	CASSLAGGLNTEAFF
TRBJ1-1	-	TRBV5-8	-	TGTGCCAGCAGCTTGATAGGGGTGAACACTGAAGCTTTCTTT	CASSLIGVNTEAFF
TRBJ2-7	TRBD2	TRBV4-1	-	TGCGCCAGCAGCCAAGTGACTAGCGGGACGTACGAGCAGTACTTC	CASSQVTSGTYEQYF
TRBJ2-1	TRBD2	TRBV14	-	TGTGCCAGCAGCCAACTAGCGGGAGGGGCCCGTAATGAGCAGTTCTTC	CASSQLAGGARNEQFF
TRBJ2-7	-	TRBV7-7	-	TGTGCCAGCAGCGTGTCGGCGGATAGCTCCTACGAGCAGTACTTC	CASSVSADSSYEQYF
TRBJ2-1	-	TRBV4-1	-	TGCGCCAGCAGCCAAGGGGCGGAGCAGTTCTTC	CASSQGAEQFF
TRBJ1-2	TRBD1	TRBV4-2	-	TGTGCCAGCAGCCAACTTGGGTGGGACAGTAACTATGGCTACACCTTC	CASSQLGWDSNYGYTF
TRBJ1-2	-	TRBV7-9	-	TGTGCCAGCAACGACGTGGGGGGTAGTACCTATGGCTACACCTTC	CASNDVGGSTYGYTF
TRBJ1-2	TRBD1	TRBV30	-	TGTGCCTGGAGTGGACAGGGGGCCCGGTATGGCTACACCTTC	CAWSGQGARYGYTF
TRBJ1-1	TRBD1	TRBV5-6	-	TGTGCCAGCAGCTTGGTGGGACAGGTGAGGAACACTGAAGCTTTCTTT	CASSLVGQVRNTEAFF
TRBJ2-1	TRBD2	TRBV2	-	TGTGCCAGCAGTGGTACTAGCGGGGCCACCATCAATGAGCAGTTCTTC	CASSGTSGATINEQFF
TRBJ1-6	-	TRBV4-2	few	TGTGCCAGCAGCCAAGTCCCCGGAACCCCAGAATGGGCGCATTCACCCCTCCACTTT	CASSQVPGTPEWAHSPLHF
TRBJ2-1	-	TRBV18	-	TGTGCCAGCTCACCACAGGCGGCGTCCTACAATGAGCAGTTCTTC	CASSPQAASYNEQFF
TRBJ1-1	TRBD1	TRBV7-9	few	TGTGCCAGCAGCACGTGGACAGGATTTGACACTGAAGCTTTCTTT	CASSTWTGFDTEAFF
TRBJ1-5	-	TRBV6-5	-	TGTGCCAGCAGTTATACGCGGAGGAGCCAGCCCCAGCATTTT	CASSYTRRSQPQHF
TRBJ1-2	TRBD1	TRBV5-1	-	TGCGCCAGCAGCTTCAGGGGGGAGGATGGCTACACCTTC	CASSFRGEDGYTF
TRBJ1-5	TRBD1	TRBV7-9	few	TGTGCCAGCAGTTTGGGGACAGCTCAGCCCCAGCATTTT	CASSLGTAQPQHF
TRBJ1-5	-	TRBV5-4	-	TGTGCCAGCAGCTTGGACGGGTGGAGGGCAGGGCAGCCCCAGCATTTT	CASSLDGWRAGQPQHF
TRBJ1-1	-	TRBV7-9	-	TGTGCCAGCAGCGCAGGGTATGGTAACACTGAAGCTTTCTTT	CASSAGYGNTEAFF
TRBJ2-1	TRBD2	TRBV7-3	once	TGTGCCAGCAGCCCTATCCCCGGACTAGCGGGATCTTGGCAGTTCTTC	CASSPIPGLAGSWQFF
TRBJ2-7	TRBD2	TRBV19	-	TGTGCCAGTAGCCCCAGGACTAGCGGGGCCACCTACGAGCAGTACTTC	CASSPRTSGATYEQYF
TRBJ2-7	TRBD1	TRBV19	once	TGTGCCAGTAGCTCCCCGGGACAGCCTACCTACGAGCAGTACTTC	CASSSPGQPTYEQYF
TRBJ2-2	TRBD1	TRBV3-1/TRBV3-2	few	TGTGCCAGCAGCCGAGACAGGGGCGGCACCGGGGAGCTGTTTTTT	CASSRDRGGTGELFF
TRBJ2-2	TRBD1	TRBV19	-	TGTGCCAGTAGACCCGACAGGGCTCCTAAGGTCGGGGAGCTGTTTTTT	CASRPDRAPKVGELFF
TRBJ1-3	-	TRBV18	-	TGTGCCAGCTCACCGAGCTCTGGAAACACCATATATTTT	CASSPSSGNTIYF
TRBJ2-2	TRBD2	TRBV3-1/TRBV3-2	-	TGTGCCGCTCGTGGCGGGAGGGCTACCGGGGAGCTGTTTTTT	CAARGGRATGELFF
TRBJ1-2	-	TRBV5-4	-	TGTGCCAGCAGCTTGGGACCAGGGTCGCTAGGCTATGGCTACACCTTC	CASSLGPGSLGYGYTF
TRBJ2-2	-	TRBV7-9	-	TGTGCCAGCAGCTCAGCCCGCCCGGTTTACCAGGCGAACACCGGGGAGCTGTTTTTT	CASSSARPVYQANTGELFF
TRBJ2-7	TRBD1	TRBV5-1	-	TGCGCCAGCAGGCGAGCACAGGGGGCGTCCGACGAGCAGTACTTC	CASRRAQGASDEQYF
TRBJ2-1	-	TRBV7-9	-	TGTGCCAGCAGCGTGACTGGAAACAATGAGCAGTTCTTC	CASSVTGNNEQFF
TRBJ2-3	-	TRBV5-6	-	TGTGCCAGCAGCGTCCGGGACTGGACCACAGATACGCAGTATTTT	CASSVRDWTTDTQYF
TRBJ1-3	-	TRBV25-1	-	TGTGCCAGCAGTGAACGACACAGGAACTCTGGAAACACCATATATTTT	CASSERHRNSGNTIYF
TRBJ2-7	TRBD2	TRBV5-1	-	TGCGCCAGCAGCCCTAGTAGCGGGAGCGCCTACGAGCAGTACTTC	CASSPSSGSAYEQYF
TRBJ1-6	TRBD1	TRBV3-1/TRBV3-2	-	TGTGCCAGCAGCCAAGGCGCAGGGGGCGTATCACCCCTCCACTTT	CASSQGAGGVSPLHF
TRBJ2-6	-	TRBV29-1	-	TGCAGCGTCAGGGGTACTGGGGCCAACGTCCTGACTTTC	CSVRGTGANVLTF
TRBJ2-1	TRBD2	TRBV5-1	-	TGCGCCAGCAGGCCATCTAGCGGGATCAATGAGCAGTTCTTC	CASRPSSGINEQFF
TRBJ1-6	TRBD1	TRBV4-1	-	TGCGCCAGCAGCCAACAACATCTAGGGACAGCTCCAAATTCACCCCTCCACTTT	CASSQQHLGTAPNSPLHF
TRBJ2-6	-	TRBV18	-	TGTGCCAGCTCACCACCCTATGGGGGGTCTGGGGCCAACGTCCTGACTTTC	CASSPPYGGSGANVLTF
TRBJ1-3	-	TRBV14	once	TGTGCCAGCAGCCAACTACAGATGAGCTCTGGAAACACCATATATTTT	CASSQLQMSSGNTIYF
TRBJ2-7	-	TRBV30	-	TGTGCCTGGAGTGTACAGTACGAGCAGTACTTC	CAWSVQYEQYF
TRBJ2-7	-	TRBV2	-	TGTGCCAGCAGTCTTCCGGGACACTACTACGAGCAGTACTTC	CASSLPGHYYEQYF
TRBJ2-3	-	TRBV3-1/TRBV3-2	-	TGTGCCAGCAGCCAGTCCGTAGATACGCAGTATTTT	CASSQSVDTQYF